The next 30 T cell receptor beta chains were all read from a single sample in a study of blood T cells in healthy people across ages. A J-beta primer mix and a sample-barcoded 5' primer were used in a second PCR of roughly 6 to 11 cycles. MiXCR, run by TCRdb on the 5' RACE reads, gives a single entry per CDR3 protein. The table includes 550,000 to 750,000 distinct CDR3 sequences, more than 20% detected once. Sequencing input: blood. Receptors were obtained from a man in his 70s in good health.

This chain links TRBV4-1 with TRBJ1-2, with D possibly TRBD1 on 5 matching bases. With 1 base removed from V and 8 bases from J, the gap between germline ends came to 23 bases. CDR3 length equals 17 residues. Germline V gives CDR1 MGHRA, CDR2 YSYEKL. Here the CDR3 reads CASSQVAGDGGSWGYTF. In DNA, the CDR3 is TGCGCCAGCAGCCAAGTCGCGGGGGACGGTGGATCATGGGGCTACACCTTC.

V usage is TRBV20-1 and J usage is TRBJ1-1; D is unclear. Germline CDR1 DFQATT, CDR2 SNEGSKA (reference sequence). CDR3 size: 13 residues. Trimming removed 2 bases at V and 4 bases at J, with 11 bases between. The CDR3 reads CSARRRTGTEAFF. CDR3 nucleotides: TGCAGTGCTAGAAGACGGACGGGCACTGAAGCTTTCTTT.

This clonotype was observed a few times. The rearrangement links TRBV29-1 to TRBJ2-1, with D maybe TRBD1 (5 bases). Trimming pared 3 bases from V and 9 bases from J, leaving 12 bases between. Looked up from germline, CDR1 is SQVTM and CDR2 is ANQGSEA. The CDR3 sequence is 12 residues long. CDR3 loop: CSVDRTSGEQFF. The CDR3 DNA follows: TGCAGCGTTGACAGGACAAGTGGTGAGCAGTTCTTC.

The CDR3 DNA follows: TGTGCCAGCACCTCTCTCGGACTAGCCCCAGATACGCAGTATTTT. Protein: CASTSLGLAPDTQYF. The chain is built from TRBV7-9 and TRBJ2-3; TRBD2 matches at 8 bases. V shed 7 bases, J shed 4 bases, and the junction held 10 bases outside the gene matches. The CDR3 is made up of 15 amino acids. Germline-derived CDR1 and CDR2 are SEHNR and FQNEAQ (reference sequence).

This chain joins TRBV2 and TRBJ1-1; D uncertain. Trimming shortened V by 2 bases and J by 6 bases, and 10 bases separated the two germline ends. The CDR3 consists of 13 residues. The germline V gene encodes CDR1 SNHLY and CDR2 FYNNEI. DNA of the CDR3: TGTGCCAGCAGTGAAACCGGGAAAGCTGAAGCTTTCTTT. Amino acids: CASSETGKAEAFF.

As concerns this clonotype: Germline and junction disagree at one end, which may indicate a read error. V is TRBV20-1 and J is TRBJ2-6; 11 nucleotides align to TRBD2. This CDR3 spans 19 amino acids. Germline V gene sequence: CDR1 DFQATT, CDR2 SNEGSKA (reference sequence). CDR3 DNA: TGCAGTGCTAGCGCTGGACTAGCGGGTGCCCACTCTGGGGCCAATGTCCTGACTTTC. It specifies CSASAGLAGAHSGANVLTF.

The V and J genes are TRBV28 and TRBJ1-4; D is unresolved. V lost 3 bases and J 0 bases, leaving 14 bases between the germline ends. This CDR3 has 17 residues. Germline V lookup: CDR1 MDHEN, CDR2 SYDVKM. CDR3 nucleotides: TGTGCCAGCAGTTTTTATGGGCAAAGACCAACTAATGAAAAACTGTTTTTT. Residues: CASSFYGQRPTNEKLFF.

The sample holds a few counts of this clonotype. The chain joins TRBV12-3 or TRBV12-4 to TRBJ2-1, with 11 bases that match TRBD2. V lost 8 bases and J lost 0; bases outside the gene matches: 3. The CDR3 is 15 amino acids. The CDR3 sequence is CASGTSGSSYNEQFF. CDR3 nucleotides: TGTGCCAGCGGAACTAGCGGGAGCTCCTACAATGAGCAGTTCTTC.

This clonotype was detected only a few times. The V gene is TRBV15, the J gene TRBJ2-6; D remains ambiguous. The CDR3 has 15 amino acids. V shed 0 bases and J shed 1 base, with 4 bases lying between them. The V gene's germline CDR1 is LNHNV and CDR2 YYDKDF (reference sequence). The CDR3 DNA is TGTGCCACCAGCAGAGATGGATCTGGGGCCAACGTCCTGACTTTC. This translates into CATSRDGSGANVLTF.

This clonotype has more than one count but fewer than ten. The rearrangement links TRBV6-1 to TRBJ2-1; 8 nucleotides align to TRBD2. After removal of 8 bases from V and 7 bases from J, the junction contained 10 bases not matched to a gene. Looked up from germline, CDR1 is MNHNS and CDR2 is SASEGT. The CDR3 is 14 residues long. CDR3 nucleotides: TGTGCCAGCGGAGAAGCGGGAGAGAGGAATGAGCAGTTCTTC. It yields the protein CASGEAGERNEQFF.

This clonotype was counted a few times. The chain recombines TRBV11-2 with TRBJ2-7; 10 bases fit TRBD2. The DNA end is more similar to TRBJ2-1, so the J call may be wrong. The CDR3 is 17 residues long. CDR1 and CDR2 from the germline V gene are SGHAT and FQNNGV. The CDR3 bases are TGTGCCAGCAGCTTAGCAGTAGCGGGAGGCCGTGGAAATGAGCAGTTCTTC. It codes for CASSLAVAGGRGNEQFF.

The V and J genes are TRBV24-1 and TRBJ2-2; tentatively, D is TRBD1 or TRBD2 (5 bases each). The CDR3 sequence is 14 residues long. Trimming took off 6 bases at V and 7 bases at J, with 14 bases between the two ends. The V gene's germline CDR1 is KGHDR and CDR2 SFDVKD. The CDR3 loop is CATSPGRRYGELFF. The CDR3 nucleotides are TGTGCCACCAGTCCGGGGCGGCGATACGGGGAGCTGTTTTTT.

Only a few counts were recorded for this clonotype. The chain is built from TRBV5-1 and TRBJ1-5; 7 bases match TRBD1. The V gene's germline CDR1 is SGHRS and CDR2 YFSETQ. The CDR3 has 13 amino acids. The junction had 4 bases not matched to a gene; V was cut back by 3 bases and J by 7 bases. Here the CDR3 DNA reads TGCGCCAGCAGCTATACAGGGGACCAGCCCCAGCATTTT. It codes for CASSYTGDQPQHF. Full variable domain (rest looked up from reference TRBV5-1 and TRBJ1-5): KAGVTQTPRYLIKTRGQQVTLSCSPISGHRSVSWYQQTPGQGLQFLFEYFSETQRNKGNFPGRFSGRQFSNSRSEMNVSTLELGDSALYLCASSYTGDQPQHFGDGTRLSIL.

This clonotype was detected a few times. The rearrangement links TRBV29-1 to TRBJ2-5, with D possibly called TRBD1 or TRBD2 (5 bases each). Germline CDR1 and CDR2: SQVTM and ANQGSEA. The CDR3 length is 12 residues. V dropped 6 bases and J dropped 2 bases, with 10 bases sitting between them. CDR3 coding DNA: TGCAGCGTGGGGGACGTTCAAGAGACCCAGTACTTC. It is translated as CSVGDVQETQYF.

The chain is built from TRBV3-1 and TRBJ2-1; D is possibly TRBD2 (5 bases). The V end lost 1 base, the J end lost 10 bases, and 11 bases lay between the germline ends. This CDR3 has 13 amino acids. The germline CDR1 and CDR2 sequences are LGHDT and YNNKEL (reference sequence). The CDR3 reads CASSQGRPGEQFF. The CDR3 DNA reads TGTGCCAGCAGCCAAGGGCGCCCGGGAGAGCAGTTCTTC.

This clonotype was seen a few times. The rearrangement uses TRBV24-1 and TRBJ2-1; 15 bases map to TRBD2. Per the germline V gene, CDR1 is KGHDR and CDR2 is SFDVKD. The J segment lost 9 bases and the V segment lost 9 bases, leaving 14 bases of the junction unmatched. The CDR3 contains 17 residues. The CDR3 is CATGGTSGRRGYGEQFF. For the CDR3, the DNA is TGTGCCACCGGCGGGACTAGCGGGAGGAGGGGTTATGGTGAGCAGTTCTTC.

Concerning this clonotype itself: A read error may account for a junction end that differs from germline. The chain carries TRBV11-2 and TRBJ2-7; 11 bases line up with TRBD2. The CDR3 has 14 residues. Germline-derived CDR1 and CDR2 are SGHAT and FQNNGV. The CDR3 sequence: CASSLVVGSGRVAF. CDR3 DNA: TGTGCCAGCAGCTTAGTGGTCGGTAGCGGGAGGGTCGCCTTC. Full variable domain (rest looked up from reference TRBV11-2 and TRBJ2-7): EAGVAQSPRYKIIEKRQSVAFWCNPISGHATLYWYQQILGQGPKLLIQFQNNGVVDDSQLPKDRFSAERLKGVDSTLKIQPAKLEDSAVYLCASSLVVGSGRVAFGPGTRLTVT.

The V call is TRBV20-1, the J call TRBJ2-1; maybe TRBD2 (6 bases). The CDR3 is 15 amino acids. The V end was cut by 1 base, the J end by 0 bases, with 10 bases between. CDR1 DFQATT and CDR2 SNEGSKA come from the germline V gene (reference sequence). The CDR3 region is CSARVRGSSYNEQFF. In nucleotides, the CDR3 is TGCAGTGCTAGAGTGCGGGGAAGCTCCTACAATGAGCAGTTCTTC.

The V and J genes are TRBV2 and TRBJ1-1, with D possibly matching TRBD1 (5 bases). Between the trimmed V and J ends, which lost 4 bases and 11 bases, there was a span of 14 bases. The CDR3 is 12 residues long. In germline, CDR1 is SNHLY, CDR2 FYNNEI. CDR3 loop: CASSVVEGDAFF. In DNA form, the CDR3 reads TGTGCCAGCAGTGTTGTGGAAGGGGACGCTTTCTTT.

This chain's CDR3 is CASSSFREDTQYF. CDR3 sequence (DNA): TGTGCCAGCAGCTCCTTTAGGGAAGATACGCAGTATTTT. The chain employs TRBV5-5 and TRBJ2-3; D is unresolved. CDR1 is SGHKS, CDR2 YYEKEE, per germline (reference sequence). The CDR3 spans 13 residues. Trimming took off 3 bases at V and 5 bases at J, with 10 bases between the two ends.

Concerning this clonotype: This sequence may be a read error, since a much larger clone differs from it by one base. The rearrangement uses TRBV29-1 and TRBJ2-1; no firm D call. The CDR3 length is 11 residues. Germline-derived CDR1 and CDR2 are SQVTM and ANQGSEA. This CDR3 is CSVETFNEQLF. The CDR3 DNA is TGCAGCGTTGAAACGTTCAATGAGCAGCTCTTC.

The CDR3 loop is CSASPPGQKNYGYTF. CDR3 in DNA: TGCAGTGCTAGTCCCCCGGGACAAAAAAACTATGGCTACACCTTC. The V gene is TRBV20-1, the J gene TRBJ1-2; TRBD1 might be the D (6 bases). Germline-derived CDR1 and CDR2 are DFQATT and SNEGSKA (reference sequence). This CDR3 contains 15 residues. Deletions cut 3 bases from V and 2 bases from J, with 16 bases between.

The rearrangement joins TRBV7-9 to TRBJ2-7, with 8 bases aligning to TRBD1. The CDR3 has 15 amino acids. In germline, CDR1 is SEHNR, CDR2 FQNEAQ (reference sequence). V shed 5 bases and J 5 bases; nucleotides not matched to a gene: 11. The CDR3 bases are TGTGCCAGCAGCCAAGGGCAGGGGGCCACGGACGAGCAGTACTTC. It yields the protein CASSQGQGATDEQYF.

This clonotype was seen more than once but under ten times. The rearrangement uses TRBV3-1 and TRBJ2-5, with 8 bases lining up with TRBD2. The J call could be wrong; TRBJ2-1 is a better fit for the DNA end. Germline assignment: CDR1 LGHDT and CDR2 YNNKEL (reference sequence). The CDR3 totals 17 residues. The CDR3 nucleotides are TGTGCCAGCAGCCAAGGGTTTGGGACTAGAAAGAGCAATGAGCAGTTCTTC. Protein sequence: CASSQGFGTRKSNEQFF.

The V call is TRBV19, the J call TRBJ2-1; the D gene is possibly TRBD2 (5 bases). The V gene lost 5 bases and the J gene lost 0 bases, with 17 bases spanning the gap. Germline CDR1 and CDR2: LNHDA and SQIVND (reference sequence). The CDR3 runs to 17 residues. The CDR3 sequence is CASSGRGSVSSYNEQFF. CDR3 in DNA: TGTGCCAGTAGTGGCAGAGGGTCGGTCAGCTCCTACAATGAGCAGTTCTTC. The variable domain in full, completed from reference TRBV19 and TRBJ2-1, reads DGGITQSPKYLFRKEGQNVTLSCEQNLNHDAMYWYRQDPGQGLRLIYYSQIVNDFQKGDIAEGYSVSREKKESFPLTVTSAQKNPTAFYLCASSGRGSVSSYNEQFFGPGTRLTVL.

The gene calls are TRBV3-1 and TRBJ2-3; TRBD2 matches at 13 bases. Germline V gene data show CDR1 as LGHDT and CDR2 as YNNKEL (reference sequence). This CDR3 comprises 16 residues. V lost 5 bases to trimming and J lost 5 bases; unmatched junction nucleotides: 7. Written as DNA, the CDR3 is TGTGCCAGCAGCACCCGGACTAGCGGGAGAATAGATACGCAGTATTTT. This translates into CASSTRTSGRIDTQYF.

A note on this clonotype: The conserved phenylalanine or tryptophan normally closing the CDR3 is absent here, so this likely arose from a read error. J is TRBJ2-5 and V is TRBV6-5; D is unresolved. The DNA end lines up better with TRBJ2-1; the J call may be wrong. The CDR3 extends over 11 amino acids. The V gene's germline CDR1 is MNHEY and CDR2 SVGAGI. CDR3 protein: CASSLRNEQFL. DNA of the CDR3: TGTGCCAGCAGTCTCCGTAATGAGCAGTTCCTC.

The chain recombines TRBV5-1 with TRBJ2-5; no clear D. The germline gives CDR1 SGHRS, CDR2 YFSETQ. The ends were cut back, 2 bases at V and 1 base at J, with 9 bases in the middle. The CDR3 spans 14 residues. In nucleotides, the CDR3 is TGCGCCAGCAGCTTTTTCCAGCCCCAAGAGACCCAGTACTTC. Amino acid sequence: CASSFFQPQETQYF.

The chain joins TRBV4-1 to TRBJ2-3; D not resolved. CDR3 size: 14 residues. The germline gives CDR1 MGHRA, CDR2 YSYEKL. Trimming shortened V by 0 bases and J by 4 bases, and 8 bases separated the two germline ends. The CDR3 sequence: CASSQEVSADTQYF. The CDR3 nucleotides read TGCGCCAGCAGCCAAGAGGTCTCGGCAGATACGCAGTATTTT.

This clonotype was detected only a few times. The V call is TRBV4-1, the J call TRBJ2-1, with TRBD2 identical over 16 bases. Germline V gene data show CDR1 as MGHRA and CDR2 as YSYEKL. Trimming took 5 bases from V and 2 from J; bases not matched to a gene: 3. The CDR3 sequence is 17 residues long. The CDR3 nucleotides read TGCGCCAGCAGCTTGGGACTAGCGGGAGGGACCTACAATGAGCAGTTCTTC. Translated, it gives CASSLGLAGGTYNEQFF.